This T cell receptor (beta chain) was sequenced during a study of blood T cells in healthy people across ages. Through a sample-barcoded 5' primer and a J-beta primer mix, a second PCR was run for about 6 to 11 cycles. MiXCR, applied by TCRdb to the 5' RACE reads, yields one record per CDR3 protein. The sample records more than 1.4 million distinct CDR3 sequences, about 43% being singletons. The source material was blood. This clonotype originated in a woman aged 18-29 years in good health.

CDR3 residues: CASSLEREPPYEQYF. CDR3 nucleotide sequence: TGTGCCAGCAGCTTAGAGCGGGAGCCCCCCTACGAGCAGTACTTC. The V and J genes are TRBV7-2 and TRBJ2-7; 8 bases align to TRBD2. The germline CDR1 and CDR2 sequences are SGHTA and FQGNSA. The ends lost 1 base at V and 2 bases at J; junction bases unmatched: 4. This CDR3 contains 15 residues.